This is a list of T cell receptor beta chains from one sample in a study of T cell clones after liver transplantation. The assay was immunoSEQ multiplex PCR, and TCRdb's table has in-frame clones only and misses some. The sample contains roughly 100,000 clones, approximately 78% of which appear only once. The sequenced sample was CD4+ T cells from blood, obtained before liver transplant. The receptors originated from a human donor who received a liver transplant. The CDR3 runs from the conserved cysteine through the conserved F or W. Each record gives: CDR3 DNA, CDR3 protein, clone size, D gene, V gene, J gene. A D gene is named only where the DNA matches it firmly. Clone size is given for some rows only: seen once, a few or many times, or a class if the clone is expanded.

TGTGCCAGCAGCTTACACGGGGGGGCAGATACGCAGTATTTT	CASSLHGGADTQYF	few	TRBD2	TRBV7-9	TRBJ2-3
TGTGCCAGCAGCTTAACGACTAGCGGGGGGCCAGATACGCAGTATTTT	CASSLTTSGGPDTQYF	-	TRBD2	TRBV7-3	TRBJ2-3
TGTGCCAGCAGCACCGGGAGGGGGCCTTACGAGCAGTACTTC	CASSTGRGPYEQYF	-	-	TRBV11-3	TRBJ2-7
TGTGCCAGCACCGTACTTAGGACAAGCACAGATACGCAGTATTTT	CASTVLRTSTDTQYF	-	-	TRBV7-2	TRBJ2-3
TGTGCCAGCTCACCCGGGGATTACAATGAGCAGTTCTTC	CASSPGDYNEQFF	-	-	TRBV18	TRBJ2-1
TGTGCCAGCAGTTTACTTCCAGGGTTGAACACTGAAGCTTTCTTT	CASSLLPGLNTEAFF	-	-	TRBV28	TRBJ1-1
TGTGCCACCAGCAGAGATCGGTCGCACAGGGCCCATGGCTACACCTTC	CATSRDRSHRAHGYTF	-	-	TRBV15	TRBJ1-2
TGTGCCAGCAGCCCTTTTACGGGGGGGCAAAATGAGCAGTTCTTC	CASSPFTGGQNEQFF	-	TRBD2	TRBV27	TRBJ2-1
TGTGCCAGCAGCTCCGGGACTAGCGGGTGGCAGACCCAGTACTTC	CASSSGTSGWQTQYF	once	TRBD2	TRBV5-6	TRBJ2-5
TGTGCCAGTAAACTTACTAGCGTAAACACCGGGGAGCTGTTTTTT	CASKLTSVNTGELFF	-	TRBD2	TRBV19	TRBJ2-2
TGTGCCAGCAGCCTAGGACAGGGGGCTTCGGGAGATAGCTACACCTTC	CASSLGQGASGDSYTF	-	TRBD1	TRBV4-2	TRBJ1-2
TGTGCCACCAGCAGAGAAGGAGGGCAGGCCGAGCAGTACTTC	CATSREGGQAEQYF	once	-	TRBV15	TRBJ2-7
TGTGCCAGTAGGGAGGACAGGGTGAAAGGCTACACCTTC	CASREDRVKGYTF	-	TRBD1	TRBV19	TRBJ1-2
TGTGTCAGAAGCCAGACGAGGGAGCAGGGGCAGTACTTC	CVRSQTREQGQYF	-	-	TRBV7-5	TRBJ2-7
TGTGCCAGCAGCTATCTAATGAACACCGGGGAGCTGTTTTTT	CASSYLMNTGELFF	few	-	TRBV6-5	TRBJ2-2
TGTGCCAGCAGCCAAGATAGGGGGGGAGGAACAGATACGCAGTATTTT	CASSQDRGGGTDTQYF	-	-	TRBV4-2	TRBJ2-3
TGCGCCAGCAGCTCCGCAGAGGCGCGGCTACCCTCCTACGAGCAGTACTTC	CASSSAEARLPSYEQYF	-	-	TRBV5-1	TRBJ2-7
TGTGCCAGTAGTATGTCCCGGGGACTAGCGGCAAACAATGAGCAGTTCTTC	CASSMSRGLAANNEQFF	-	TRBD2	TRBV19	TRBJ2-1
TGTGCCAGCTCACCGGGTCGGAGCAATCAGCCCCAGCATTTT	CASSPGRSNQPQHF	few	-	TRBV18	TRBJ1-5
TGTGCCAGCACGAGGGGCGGGCCCCTCCACTTT	CASTRGGPLHF	-	-	TRBV27	TRBJ1-6
TGTGCCAGCAGTTACTATTCACAGGGGATTCAAGAGACCCAGTACTTC	CASSYYSQGIQETQYF	-	TRBD1	TRBV6-5	TRBJ2-5
TGTGCCAGTAGTATTGCAACCATGAACACTGAAGCTTTCTTT	CASSIATMNTEAFF	-	-	TRBV19	TRBJ1-1
TGTGCCAGCGAGATTCAGGCTGAAGCTTTCTTT	CASEIQAEAFF	-	-	TRBV6-1	TRBJ1-1
TGTGCCAGCAGCCACCTGGGACGGACGTTTGAAATAGCCAAAAACATTCAGTACTTC	CASSHLGRTFEIAKNIQYF	-	-	TRBV7-9	TRBJ2-4
TGTGCCAGCAGCTTACTACAGGGTATGAACACTGAAGCTTTCTTT	CASSLLQGMNTEAFF	once	-	TRBV9	TRBJ1-1
TGTGCCAGCAGCTTTCAAGGGATAATGAACACTGAAGCTTTCTTT	CASSFQGIMNTEAFF	-	-	TRBV7-8	TRBJ1-1
TGTGCCAGCAGTCCGACAGGAGAATCCTACGAGCAGTACTTC	CASSPTGESYEQYF	-	-	TRBV9	TRBJ2-7
TGCGCCAGCAGCCCGCCCCTAGGGGGACAGGGGTCCACAGATACGCAGTATTTT	CASSPPLGGQGSTDTQYF	-	TRBD1	TRBV5-1	TRBJ2-3
TGCGCCAGCAGCCGTGGTCAGGGGTGGAAAAACATTCAGTACTTC	CASSRGQGWKNIQYF	once	-	TRBV5-1	TRBJ2-4
TGCGCCAGCAGCTTGGGACGGGACATAAACACCGGGGAGCTGTTTTTT	CASSLGRDINTGELFF	few	-	TRBV5-1	TRBJ2-2
TGCGCCAGCAGCTTGGTTGGACCGAACACCGGGGAGCTGTTTTTT	CASSLVGPNTGELFF	few	-	TRBV5-1	TRBJ2-2
TGTGCCAGTAGGTTTGCTGGGGCCAACGTCCTGACTTTC	CASRFAGANVLTF	-	-	TRBV19	TRBJ2-6
TGCGCCAGCAGCTTGGACAGTATCTCGGGAGAGCAGTACTTC	CASSLDSISGEQYF	few	-	TRBV5-1	TRBJ2-7
TGTGCCAGCAGCTTAGATAGGGTACTGCGGTATGGCTACACCTTC	CASSLDRVLRYGYTF	once	-	TRBV7-2	TRBJ1-2
TGTGCCAGCAGTTTCGGGGCAACTAATGAAAAACTGTTTTTT	CASSFGATNEKLFF	-	-	TRBV28	TRBJ1-4
TGTGCCAGCCGACCGGGACTACCTCAAGAGACCCAGTACTTC	CASRPGLPQETQYF	-	TRBD2	TRBV5-4	TRBJ2-5
TGTGCCAGTAGTGATTCAGGGAGGAGCGAAAAACTGTTTTTT	CASSDSGRSEKLFF	once	-	TRBV19	TRBJ1-4
TGTGCCAGCAGGGGACACAGGGGAGAAGGCTCACCCCTCCACTTT	CASRGHRGEGSPLHF	-	TRBD1	TRBV6-6	TRBJ1-6
TGTGCCAGCAGTTCGAGGGGACGGCCTCTAAGCTCCTACGAGCAGTACTTC	CASSSRGRPLSSYEQYF	-	-	TRBV11-2	TRBJ2-7
TGTGCCAGTAGTACTGCAAGGTTTTTGAACACTGAAGCTTTCTTT	CASSTARFLNTEAFF	few	-	TRBV19	TRBJ1-1
TGTGCCAGCAGCTTATCCCTAGCGGGAGAGGAGACCCAGTACTTC	CASSLSLAGEETQYF	few	TRBD2	TRBV7-9	TRBJ2-5
TGTGCCAGCAGCTTAACCCTTGGCGGGGCCCCCACAGATACGCAGTATTTT	CASSLTLGGAPTDTQYF	once	-	TRBV11-2	TRBJ2-3
TGTGCCAGCAGCGTAGTGGCCTTCGGAAACACCATATATTTT	CASSVVAFGNTIYF	-	-	TRBV9	TRBJ1-3
TGTGCCAGTAACACCAGGGTTGGCGGAAACACCATATATTTT	CASNTRVGGNTIYF	-	-	TRBV19	TRBJ1-3
TGTGCCAGCAGCTTAGGGACTAGCGGATCCACAGATACGCAGTATTTT	CASSLGTSGSTDTQYF	-	TRBD2	TRBV11-2	TRBJ2-3
TGTGCCAGCATCTTGACATGGGGACGCCATTCACCCCTCCACTTT	CASILTWGRHSPLHF	-	-	TRBV6-4	TRBJ1-6
TGTGCCAGCAGTCCCCGTGGGACAGGGTCCCACGAGCAGTACTTC	CASSPRGTGSHEQYF	-	TRBD1	TRBV28	TRBJ2-7
TGTGCCAGCAATCAAGTTGCAAACACTGAAGCTTTCTTT	CASNQVANTEAFF	-	-	TRBV14	TRBJ1-1